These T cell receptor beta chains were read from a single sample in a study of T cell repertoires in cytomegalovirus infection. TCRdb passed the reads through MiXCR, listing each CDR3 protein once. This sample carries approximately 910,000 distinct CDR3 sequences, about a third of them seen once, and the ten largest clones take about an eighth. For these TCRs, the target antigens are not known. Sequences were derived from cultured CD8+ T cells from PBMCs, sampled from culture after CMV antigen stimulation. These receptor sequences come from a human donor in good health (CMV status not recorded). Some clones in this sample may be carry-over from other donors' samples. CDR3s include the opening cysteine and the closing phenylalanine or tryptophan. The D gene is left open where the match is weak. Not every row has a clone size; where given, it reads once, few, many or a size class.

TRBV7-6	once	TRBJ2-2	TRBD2	TGTGCCAGCAGCGCACAGGGGCCGCTGAAGCTAGCGGGGGGCCTTCGGGAGCTGTTTTTT	CASSAQGPLKLAGGLRELFF
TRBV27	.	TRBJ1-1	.	TGTGCCAGCAGTATCTCCAGGGGAGTGAACACTGAAGCTTTCTTT	CASSISRGVNTEAFF
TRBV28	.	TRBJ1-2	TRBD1	TGTGCCAGCAGTTTCGGGACAGGGTCGGATAAGGACTATGGCTACACCTTC	CASSFGTGSDKDYGYTF
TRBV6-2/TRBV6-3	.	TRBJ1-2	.	TGTGCCAGCAGTTACTCGAACCAGGGGTCCTTGTATGGCTACACCTTC	CASSYSNQGSLYGYTF
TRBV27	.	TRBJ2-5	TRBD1	TGTGCCAGCAGTTCATGGACAGGGAGGTTAGAGACCCAGTACTTC	CASSSWTGRLETQYF
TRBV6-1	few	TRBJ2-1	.	TGTGCCAGCAGTGAACGCACAGGGTTAAACAATGAGCAGTTCTTC	CASSERTGLNNEQFF
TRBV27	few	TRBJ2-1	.	TGTGCCACCCGACCGGGGGGCCCCTACAATGAGCAGTTCTTC	CATRPGGPYNEQFF
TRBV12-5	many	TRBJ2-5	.	TGTGCTAGTGGTTTGGCCTCCGAAGAGACCCAGTACTTC	CASGLASEETQYF
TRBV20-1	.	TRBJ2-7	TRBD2	TGCAGTGCTCCCGACGGGGTAGCGGGGTCCCCGGGCGAGCAGTACTTC	CSAPDGVAGSPGEQYF
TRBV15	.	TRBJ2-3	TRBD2	TGTGCCACCTTCTCGTCTGAGACGGGGGGTTTAGATACGCAGTATTTT	CATFSSETGGLDTQYF
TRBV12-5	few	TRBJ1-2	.	TGTGCTAGTGGTTTAGAACTCCTGATATCTGGCTACACCTTC	CASGLELLISGYTF
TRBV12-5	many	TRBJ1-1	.	TGTGCTAGTGGTTTGGTACTTAGAAGGGATAACACTGAAGCTTTCTTT	CASGLVLRRDNTEAFF
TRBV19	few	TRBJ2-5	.	TGTGCCAGTAGTATGGTAAGGGGAGAGACCCAGTACTTC	CASSMVRGETQYF
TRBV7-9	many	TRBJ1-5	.	TGTGCCAGCAGCTTAAAAGGCGGGAACCAGCCCCAGCATTTT	CASSLKGGNQPQHF
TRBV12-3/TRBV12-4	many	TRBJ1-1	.	TGTGCCAGCAGTTTTGTGCGGAACACTGAAGCTTTCTTT	CASSFVRNTEAFF
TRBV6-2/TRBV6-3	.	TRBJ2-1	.	TGTGCCAGCAGTGCGAGAGGGGCGCGAAATGAGCAGTTCTTC	CASSARGARNEQFF